A selection of T cell receptor beta chains follows, all from one sample in a study of blood T cell repertoires in COVID-19. Repertoires were generated with immunoSEQ multiplex PCR, while TCRdb's copy carries only in-frame clones and drops some. The table has about 170,000 clones, about 80% seen once. Source material: peripheral blood. The source of these receptors is a woman over 75 with acute or convalescent COVID-19. CDR3s include the opening cysteine and the closing phenylalanine or tryptophan. Each record gives: V gene, J gene, clone size, D gene, CDR3 DNA, CDR3 protein. A D gene is named only where the DNA matches it firmly. The size field is filled for only some rows; it gives once, few, many or a size class.

v_call: TRBV10-3
j_call: TRBJ2-7
clone_size: .
d_call: TRBD2
cdr3_nt: TGTGCCATCAGTGAGTCCCGGACTAGCTGGGAGCAGTACTTC
cdr3_aa: CAISESRTSWEQYF

v_call: TRBV7-8
j_call: TRBJ1-2
clone_size: .
d_call: .
cdr3_nt: TGTGCCAGCAGCTTATGGGGGGATCCCGGCTACACCTTC
cdr3_aa: CASSLWGDPGYTF

v_call: TRBV12-5
j_call: TRBJ2-5
clone_size: .
d_call: TRBD2
cdr3_nt: TGTGCTAGTGCCCAGGGACTAGCAAATTGGGAGACCCAGTACTTC
cdr3_aa: CASAQGLANWETQYF

v_call: TRBV7-9
j_call: TRBJ2-1
clone_size: .
d_call: .
cdr3_nt: TGTGCCAGCAGCTTACTCCGGGAGCAGTTCTTC
cdr3_aa: CASSLLREQFF

v_call: TRBV27
j_call: TRBJ1-6
clone_size: few
d_call: TRBD1
cdr3_nt: TGTGCCAGCAGGGGGGACAGGGCGAATTCACCCCTCCACTTT
cdr3_aa: CASRGDRANSPLHF

v_call: TRBV18
j_call: TRBJ1-2
clone_size: .
d_call: .
cdr3_nt: TGTGCCAGCTCACCTCTTGACGGGAACTATGGCTACACCTTC
cdr3_aa: CASSPLDGNYGYTF

v_call: TRBV5-1
j_call: TRBJ1-1
clone_size: .
d_call: .
cdr3_nt: TGCGCCAGCAGCTTGGTAACGGGGGATACTGAAGCTTTCTTT
cdr3_aa: CASSLVTGDTEAFF

v_call: TRBV7-2
j_call: TRBJ1-2
clone_size: .
d_call: .
cdr3_nt: TGTGCCAGCAGCTTCTCCGGGACACTGATATATGGCTACACCTTC
cdr3_aa: CASSFSGTLIYGYTF

v_call: TRBV27
j_call: TRBJ2-1
clone_size: .
d_call: .
cdr3_nt: TGTGCCAGCAGTGAGGGTGTTCGGCAGTTCTTC
cdr3_aa: CASSEGVRQFF

v_call: TRBV7-9
j_call: TRBJ2-1
clone_size: .
d_call: TRBD2
cdr3_nt: TGTGCCAGCAGCCGAGCGGGAGGGAACTACAATGAGCAGTTCTTC
cdr3_aa: CASSRAGGNYNEQFF

v_call: TRBV21-1
j_call: TRBJ1-1
clone_size: .
d_call: .
cdr3_nt: TGTGCCAGCAGCAAAGCGCTAGGGACAGAAGGTCGAATGAACACTGAAGCTTTCTTT
cdr3_aa: CASSKALGTEGRMNTEAFF